One and the same sample provided the 6 T cell receptor beta chains below, sequenced in a study of cytomegalovirus exposure and HLA in healthy donors. Vbeta (60) and Jbeta (13) primers were used in the PCR. Profiled with immunoSEQ multiplex PCR; TCRdb holds only in-frame clones, not every one. This table has 95,000 to 100,000 clones, around 83% appearing once. Input material: PBMCs. Every receptor here comes from a man aged 30 to 39 in good health and CMV-seronegative.

This chain joins TRBV7-2 and TRBJ2-7, with D perhaps matching TRBD2 (7 bases). Germline V lookup: CDR1 SGHTA, CDR2 FQGNSA. The CDR3 spans 14 residues. The ends were cut back, 5 bases at V and 1 base at J, with 12 bases in the middle. The CDR3 coding sequence is TGTGCCAGCAGCCAAGGGGGGGCGTCCTACGAGCAGTACTTC. Translation: CASSQGGASYEQYF.

The chain couples TRBV11-3 to TRBJ2-3; 8 nucleotides agree with TRBD2. Germline CDR1 is SGHNT and CDR2 is YENEEA. With 1 base clipped from V and 1 base from J, the junction kept 7 bases outside the gene matches. The CDR3 covers 17 residues. CDR3 nucleotides: TGTGCCAGCAGCTTAGCCTATGGACTAGCAGGCACAGATACGCAGTATTTT. This encodes CASSLAYGLAGTDTQYF.

J is TRBJ2-5 and V is TRBV12-5; unclear D gene. V gave up 4 bases and J gave up 1 base, with 10 bases separating them. The CDR3 extends over 14 amino acids. In germline, CDR1 is LGHNT, CDR2 FRNRAP. The CDR3 region has the DNA TGTGCTAGTGGTTCAGGAAGCATCCAAGAGACCCAGTACTTC. Its protein product is CASGSGSIQETQYF.

This clone was observed once. The gene calls are TRBV27 and TRBJ2-7, with 12 bases lining up with TRBD2. After removal of 8 bases from V and 4 bases from J, the junction contained 12 bases not matched to a gene. The CDR3 contains 16 residues. Germline values: CDR1 MNHEY, CDR2 SMNVEV (reference sequence). CDR3 residues: CASSQTSGRSIYEQYF. The CDR3, as DNA: TGTGCCAGCTCCCAAACTAGCGGGAGGTCTATTTACGAGCAGTACTTC.

This chain links TRBV11-1 with TRBJ2-7; possible D gene TRBD1, 7 bases. Germline assignment: CDR1 SGHAT and CDR2 FQDESV (reference sequence). This CDR3 is 13 amino acids long. V was trimmed by 7 bases and J by 7 bases, leaving 17 bases between them. The CDR3: CASTQGGHGEQYF. CDR3 in DNA: TGTGCCAGCACCCAGGGGGGCCACGGGGAGCAGTACTTC.

The J gene is TRBJ1-1, the V gene TRBV23-1, with TRBD1 as a possible D gene (5 bases). TRBV23-1 is sorted into the ORF group, with uncertain function. Deletions cut 4 bases from V and 4 bases from J, with 16 bases between. The CDR3 is made up of 15 amino acids. CDR3 nucleotides: TGCGCCAGCAGTCCCCCCCTCAGGGCCGGCACTGAAGCTTTCTTT. Translating gives CASSPPLRAGTEAFF.